This passage covers 24 T cell receptor beta chains from one sample sequenced in a study of CXCR3-negative and CXCR3-positive naive CD8 T cells. Researchers prepared the TRB cDNA libraries using 5' RACE with UMI labels. TCRdb reanalyzed the 5' RACE reads, giving one entry per CDR3 protein sequence and no DNA. This table lists about 130,000 distinct CDR3 sequences. The antigens these receptors bind are not known. Overall study findings and caveats: Researchers report that CXCR3-positive naive cells carry more hydrophobic TRB CDR3s than CXCR3-negative naive cells.

Specimen: naive CXCR3+ CD8+ T cells from blood. The subset denotes: CD45RO-CCR7+CD27+CD95- naive CD8+ T cells expressing CXCR3 (TNR3+). The receptors were gathered from a human donor in good health. Some clones in this sample may be carry-over from other donors' samples.

This chain links TRBV15 with TRBJ2-2. The CDR3 is 16 amino acids. Per the germline V gene, CDR1 is LNHNV and CDR2 is YYDKDF (reference sequence). CDR3 amino acids: CATSRDIGKNTGELFF.

The rearrangement uses TRBV7-9 and TRBJ2-2; absent DNA, TCRdb's TRBD1 call cannot be checked. The CDR3 totals 14 residues. Germline-derived CDR1 and CDR2 are SEHNR and FQNEAQ (reference sequence). The CDR3 here is CASSQADSTGELFF. The variable domain in full, with the rest retrieved from reference TRBV7-9 and TRBJ2-2, is DTGVSQNPRHKITKRGQNVTFRCDPISEHNRLYWYRQTLGQGPEFLTYFQNEAQLEKSRLLSDRFSAERPKGSFSTLEIQRTEQGDSAMYLCASSQADSTGELFFGEGSRLTVL.

This CDR3 reads CASSLSLAGSYEQYF. V is TRBV12-3 or TRBV12-4 and J is TRBJ2-7. The CDR3 runs to 15 residues.

The chain carries TRBV12-3 or TRBV12-4 and TRBJ2-1; TCRdb's D call of TRBD1 is untestable without DNA. The CDR3 contains 15 residues. CDR3 region: CASSSMGGMYNEQFF.

This rearrangement joins TRBV7-3 to TRBJ1-1. The germline CDR1 and CDR2 sequences are SGHTA and FQGTGA. The CDR3 has 12 amino acids. CDR3 loop: CASSLNGAEAFF.

The rearrangement uses TRBV7-9 and TRBJ2-7; TCRdb's D call, TRBD1, is unchecked because there is no DNA. The CDR3 has 14 residues. The germline CDR1 and CDR2 sequences are SEHNR and FQNEAQ (reference sequence). CDR3 sequence: CASSHGGAGYEQYF.

The chain has TRBV28 and TRBJ1-5; as DNA is missing, the TRBD1 call by TCRdb cannot be tested. The CDR3 runs 15 residues. Germline V lookup: CDR1 MDHEN, CDR2 SYDVKM. The chain's CDR3 is CASTTREDSNQPQHF.

The chain links TRBV28 to TRBJ2-2; TCRdb proposes TRBD1, but this gene call is untestable without DNA. From germline, CDR1 is MDHEN and CDR2 SYDVKM. The CDR3 is 17 residues long. The CDR3 is CASSLGTVTSNTGELFF.

V is TRBV5-1 and J is TRBJ2-1. The CDR3 length is 13 residues. Looked up from germline, CDR1 is SGHRS and CDR2 is YFSETQ. The CDR3 loop is CASSSAPSNEQFF.

The chain's CDR3 is CARSDSSYNEQFF. The chain carries TRBV7-9 and TRBJ2-1. The CDR3 sequence is 13 residues long. Per the germline V gene, CDR1 is SEHNR and CDR2 is FQNEAQ (reference sequence).

This sequence joins TRBV20-1 and TRBJ1-1. Germline lookup yields CDR1 DFQATT and CDR2 SNEGSKA (reference sequence). The CDR3 contains 15 residues. The CDR3 loop is CSARDLRAANTEAFF.

This chain joins TRBV10-3 and TRBJ1-1; there is no DNA to check the TCRdb D call of TRBD1. The CDR3 extends over 13 amino acids. Germline values: CDR1 ENHRY, CDR2 SYGVKD. CDR3 region: CAITPGQGTEAFF.

The V gene is TRBV7-9, the J gene TRBJ2-3; TCRdb reports TRBD1, a call that lacks DNA to check it against. The CDR3 consists of 12 residues. Germline V gene data show CDR1 as SEHNR and CDR2 as FQNEAQ (reference sequence). CDR3 sequence: CASSSQGYTQYF.

The chain has TRBV15 and TRBJ2-7; TCRdb picks TRBD1, but there is no DNA to check that call. The CDR3 runs 14 residues. The germline gives CDR1 LNHNV, CDR2 YYDKDF (reference sequence). CDR3: CATSGDRSSYEQYF. Variable domain in full (rest from reference TRBV15 and TRBJ2-7): DAMVIQNPRYQVTQFGKPVTLSCSQTLNHNVMYWYQQKSSQAPKLLFHYYDKDFNNEADTPDNFQSRRPNTSFCFLDIRSPGLGDTAMYLCATSGDRSSYEQYFGPGTRLTVT.

The chain has TRBV12-5 and TRBJ2-1; the TCRdb D gene call, TRBD2, has no DNA to confirm it. This CDR3 has 17 amino acids. Germline loops: CDR1 LGHNT, CDR2 FRNRAP. The CDR3 loop reads CASGAPGTSGGHNEQFF.

This chain uses TRBV29-1 with TRBJ2-7. The CDR3 is 13 amino acids. Germline V gene data show CDR1 as SQVTM and CDR2 as ANQGSEA. The CDR3 here is CSVESGSSYEQYF.

The V call is TRBV7-7, the J call TRBJ2-2; TCRdb proposes TRBD1, but this gene call is untestable without DNA. Germline V lookup: CDR1 SSHAT, CDR2 FNYEAQ (reference sequence). This CDR3 comprises 14 residues. The CDR3: CASSPLTGTGELFF.

This chain uses TRBV19 with TRBJ2-1; TCRdb selects TRBD2, and the lack of DNA leaves this call unchecked. The CDR3 runs to 15 residues. From germline, CDR1 is LNHDA and CDR2 SQIVND (reference sequence). The CDR3 loop reads CASSIAERGHNEQFF.

The chain links TRBV28 to TRBJ1-5; TCRdb indicates TRBD1, and absent DNA this call remains unverified. In germline, CDR1 is MDHEN, CDR2 SYDVKM. The CDR3 is made up of 15 amino acids. CDR3 protein: CASSLPRQGVQPQHF.

The rearrangement uses TRBV6-5 and TRBJ2-7; TCRdb's D gene call, TRBD1, goes unchecked for lack of DNA. The CDR3 runs 15 residues. In germline, CDR1 is MNHEY, CDR2 SVGAGI. CDR3 region: CASSYGEGGYYEQYF.

This chain uses TRBV15 with TRBJ1-5. The CDR3 spans 15 residues. Germline values: CDR1 LNHNV, CDR2 YYDKDF (reference sequence). The CDR3 region is CATKEGQYSNQPQHF.

The J gene is TRBJ1-5, the V gene TRBV28; the D gene TCRdb calls, TRBD1, cannot be checked with no DNA. The CDR3 length is 15 residues. The germline V gene has CDR1 MDHEN and CDR2 SYDVKM. CDR3 in amino acids: CASSSRVQGNQPQHF.

V and J are TRBV7-3 and TRBJ2-1; the D call from TCRdb, TRBD2, cannot be confirmed without DNA. CDR3 length equals 13 residues. Germline loops: CDR1 SGHTA, CDR2 FQGTGA. CDR3: CASRAGGNNEQFF.

This chain uses TRBV12-3 or TRBV12-4 with TRBJ2-5. The length of the CDR3 is 12 residues. The CDR3 is CASTVNSETQYF.